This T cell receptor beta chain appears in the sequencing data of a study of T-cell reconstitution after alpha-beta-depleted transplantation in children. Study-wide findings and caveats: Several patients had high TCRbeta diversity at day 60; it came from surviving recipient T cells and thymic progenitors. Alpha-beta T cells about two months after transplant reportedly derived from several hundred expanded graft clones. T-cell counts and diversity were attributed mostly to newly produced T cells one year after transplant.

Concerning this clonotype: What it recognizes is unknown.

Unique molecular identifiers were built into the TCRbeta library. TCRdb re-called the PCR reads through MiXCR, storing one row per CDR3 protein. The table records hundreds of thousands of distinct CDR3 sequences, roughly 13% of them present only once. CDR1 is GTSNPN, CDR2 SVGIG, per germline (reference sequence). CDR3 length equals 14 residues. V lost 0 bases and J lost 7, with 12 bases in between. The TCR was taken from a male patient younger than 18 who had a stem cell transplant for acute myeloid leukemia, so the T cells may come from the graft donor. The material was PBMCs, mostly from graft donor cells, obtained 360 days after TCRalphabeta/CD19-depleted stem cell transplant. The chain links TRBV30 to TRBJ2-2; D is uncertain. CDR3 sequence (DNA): TGTGCCTGGAGTGTACGCGATGGTCACGGGGAGCTGTTTTTT. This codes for CAWSVRDGHGELFF.